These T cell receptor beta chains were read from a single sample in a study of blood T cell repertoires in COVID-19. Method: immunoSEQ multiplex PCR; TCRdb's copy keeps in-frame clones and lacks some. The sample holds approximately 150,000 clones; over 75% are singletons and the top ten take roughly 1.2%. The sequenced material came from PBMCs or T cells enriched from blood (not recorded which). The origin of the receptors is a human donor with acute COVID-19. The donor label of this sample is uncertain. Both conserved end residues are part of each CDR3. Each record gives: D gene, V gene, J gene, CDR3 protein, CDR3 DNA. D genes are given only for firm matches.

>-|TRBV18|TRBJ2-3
CASSPPMGAQTDTQYF
TGTGCCAGCTCACCACCGATGGGGGCGCAAACAGATACGCAGTATTTT
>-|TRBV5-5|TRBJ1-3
CASSLVWEAGSTIYF
TGTGCCAGCAGCTTGGTCTGGGAGGCTGGAAGCACCATATATTTT
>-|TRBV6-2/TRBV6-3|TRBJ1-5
CASSYTGGAYQPQHF
TGTGCCAGCAGTTACACGGGGGGCGCTTATCAGCCCCAGCATTTT
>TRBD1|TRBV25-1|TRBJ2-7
CASSDRDRTYEQYF
TGTGCCAGCAGTGACCGGGACAGGACCTACGAGCAGTACTTC
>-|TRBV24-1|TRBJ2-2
CATSGSDRFPNTGELFF
TGTGCCACCAGTGGCTCTGACAGGTTCCCGAACACCGGGGAGCTGTTTTTT
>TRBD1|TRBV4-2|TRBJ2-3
CASSQAQGESTDTQYF
TGTGCCAGCAGCCAAGCCCAGGGGGAAAGCACAGATACGCAGTATTTT
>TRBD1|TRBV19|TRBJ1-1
CASSPGTGAPNTEAFF
TGTGCCAGTAGCCCTGGGACAGGGGCACCGAACACTGAAGCTTTCTTT
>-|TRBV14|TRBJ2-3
CASSQLGLLETDTQYF
TGTGCCAGCAGCCAACTTGGACTCCTGGAAACAGATACGCAGTATTTT
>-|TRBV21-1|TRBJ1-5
CAIQSGVNRVSNQPQHF
TGTGCCATCCAAAGTGGAGTTAACAGGGTCAGCAATCAGCCCCAGCATTTT
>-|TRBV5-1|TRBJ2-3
CASSLRATSTDTQYF
TGCGCCAGCAGCTTGAGAGCTACTAGCACAGATACGCAGTATTTT
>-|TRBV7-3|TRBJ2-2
CASSLQGTNTGELFF
TGTGCCAGCAGCTTACAGGGGACGAACACCGGGGAGCTGTTTTTT